The sample holds one count of the clone carrying this T cell receptor (beta chain). A second about 7 to 11 cycle PCR used barcoded and J-beta primers. All cDNA molecules were each tagged by a template-switch adaptor with 12 random nucleotides. TCRdb analysed the 5' RACE reads with MiXCR anew, one entry per CDR3 protein. This repertoire shows around 690,000 distinct CDR3 sequences, about 53% found once; its top ten account for approximately 40%. This sample is drawn from a study of blood T cells in healthy people across ages. As for the study in general: The template switching approach captured approximately one barcoded beta molecule for every two T cells.

For every donor, a draw yielded roughly 10 milliliters of peripheral blood. The origin of this receptor is a man aged 60 to 75 in good health. Sample: blood.

The CDR3: CASGLGRVEQETQYF. The CDR3 coding sequence is TGTGCCAGCGGCTTAGGGAGGGTGGAGCAAGAGACCCAGTACTTC. This chain links TRBV12-3 or TRBV12-4 with TRBJ2-5; 7 nucleotides agree with TRBD2. The CDR3 spans 15 residues. The V and J ends lost 8 bases and 2 bases, in that order; junction bases with no gene match: 11.